This T cell receptor beta chain is from a study of CD8+ T cells in alopecia areata. The study's findings and limits: Patients displayed less clarity in TCR sharing than mice, a finding possibly related to HLA.

The treatment: oral pan-JAK inhibitor, 5-10 mg twice daily. This CDR3 has 13 residues. Germline lookup yields CDR1 LNHNV and CDR2 YYDKDF (reference sequence). V lost 0 bases and J lost 2, with 5 bases in between. cDNA reverse transcribed from extracted RNA served as the sequencing template. Clones were sequenced by immunoSEQ multiplex PCR, and TCRdb holds only the in-frame ones, with some missing. The table has about 140,000 clones, approximately 80% seen once. Remarks on this clone: As yet, its antigen is unknown.

The clonotype comes from a human donor with alopecia areata. Here the sequenced sample was CD8+ T cells sorted from blood, taken at week 4, from a patient treated with tofacitinib. The rearrangement joins TRBV15 to TRBJ2-7; no clear D. DNA for the CDR3: TGTGCCACCAGCAGAGACAGGCCCTACGAGCAGTACTTC. Protein product: CATSRDRPYEQYF. The full variable domain, completed using reference TRBV15 and TRBJ2-7, is DAMVIQNPRYQVTQFGKPVTLSCSQTLNHNVMYWYQQKSSQAPKLLFHYYDKDFNNEADTPDNFQSRRPNTSFCFLDIRSPGLGDTAMYLCATSRDRPYEQYFGPGTRLTVT.